This T cell receptor beta chain was obtained from a study of cytomegalovirus exposure and HLA in healthy donors. Study at large: Among around 400 genotyped donors, about 80% fell in the Caucasian-associated ancestry cluster.

Germline loops: CDR1 SGHTA, CDR2 FQGTGA. Trimming cost V 2 bases and J 0 bases, with 7 bases left between them. The CDR3 extends over 14 amino acids. The PCR used 60 Vbeta and 13 Jbeta primers. Clones were sequenced by immunoSEQ multiplex PCR, and TCRdb holds only the in-frame ones, with some missing. This table has fewer than 250,000 clones, roughly 77% appearing once. Study findings and constraints: Association with HLA alleles at 0.05 false discovery rate was found for around 17,000 TCR beta sequences in a later analysis. Highest at DRB1 and lowest at HLA-C, TCR association rates differed among HLA loci in a later analysis. Later analysis identified a missense DCLRE1C variant that was linked to TCR beta V- and J-gene trimming.

In the case of this clone: Its antigen is as yet unknown.

The receptor was isolated from a woman in her forties or fifties in good health and CMV-seronegative. The chain combines TRBV7-3 with TRBJ1-1, with D hard to call. Sequenced material: PBMCs. The CDR3 reads CASSLGPLNTEAFF. CDR3 sequence (DNA): TGTGCCAGCAGCTTAGGGCCTTTGAACACTGAAGCTTTCTTT.